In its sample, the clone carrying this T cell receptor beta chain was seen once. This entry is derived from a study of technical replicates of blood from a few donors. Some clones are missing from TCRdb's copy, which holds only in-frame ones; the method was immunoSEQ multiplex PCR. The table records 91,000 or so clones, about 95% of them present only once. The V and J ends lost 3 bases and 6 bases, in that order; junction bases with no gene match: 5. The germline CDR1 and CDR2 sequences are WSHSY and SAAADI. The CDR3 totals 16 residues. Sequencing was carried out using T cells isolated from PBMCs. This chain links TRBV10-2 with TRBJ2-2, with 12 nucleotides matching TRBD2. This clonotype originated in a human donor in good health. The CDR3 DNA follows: TGCGCCAGCAGTGACCTAGCGGGGGGGCCGGCCGGGGAGCTGTTTTTT. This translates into CASSDLAGGPAGELFF.